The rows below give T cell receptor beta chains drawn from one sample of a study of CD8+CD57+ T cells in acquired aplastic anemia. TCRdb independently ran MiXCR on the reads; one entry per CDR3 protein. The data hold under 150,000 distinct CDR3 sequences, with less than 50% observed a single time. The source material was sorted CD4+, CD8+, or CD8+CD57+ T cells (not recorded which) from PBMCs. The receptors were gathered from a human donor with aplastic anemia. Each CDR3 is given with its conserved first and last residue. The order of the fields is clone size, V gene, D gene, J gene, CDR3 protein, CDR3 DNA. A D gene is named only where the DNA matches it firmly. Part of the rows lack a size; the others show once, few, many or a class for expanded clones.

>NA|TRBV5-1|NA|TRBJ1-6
CASSLLGPESGSSYNSPLHF
TGCGCCAGCAGCTTGTTGGGTCCGGAGTCAGGGAGCTCCTATAATTCACCCCTCCACTTT
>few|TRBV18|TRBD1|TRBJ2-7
CASSPPSRVPRGEQYF
TGTGCCAGCTCACCACCCTCAAGGGTACCCAGGGGGGAGCAGTACTTC
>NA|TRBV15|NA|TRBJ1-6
CATSRASRGNSPLHF
TGTGCCACCAGCAGAGCCTCACGGGGTAATTCACCCCTCCACTTT
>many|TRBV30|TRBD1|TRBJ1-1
CAWSVRQGREAFF
TGTGCCTGGAGCGTAAGACAGGGGAGGGAAGCTTTCTTT
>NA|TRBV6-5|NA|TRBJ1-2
CASSYTDSYGYTF
TGTGCCAGCAGTTACACCGACAGCTATGGCTACACCTTT
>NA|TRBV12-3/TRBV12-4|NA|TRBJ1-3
CASRLGGNTIYF
TGTGCCAGCAGACTCGGTGGAAACACCATATATTTT
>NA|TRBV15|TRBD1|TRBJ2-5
CATNARGPKETQYF
TGTGCCACCAACGCCAGGGGGCCAAAAGAGACCCAGTACTTC
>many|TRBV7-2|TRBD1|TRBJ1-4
CASSLYGTGGEKLFF
TGTGCCAGCAGCTTATATGGGACAGGGGGAGAAAAACTGTTTTTT
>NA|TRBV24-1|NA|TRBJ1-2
CATSDFTAYGYTF
TGTGCCACCAGTGATTTTACAGCATATGGCTACACCTTC
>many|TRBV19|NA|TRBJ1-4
CASSITGQFNEKLFF
TGTGCCAGTAGTATTACGGGCCAGTTTAATGAAAAACTGTTTTTT